Below, 12 T cell receptor beta chains from the same sample are listed, as sequenced in a study of blood T cell repertoires in COVID-19. Measured with immunoSEQ multiplex PCR; TCRdb has only the in-frame clones, and not every one. The sample lists some 110,000 clones; about 74% were seen once. The material sequenced was peripheral blood. All receptors derive from an elderly man with COVID-19, enrolled during active disease.

This chain connects TRBV27 to TRBJ2-2, with 9 bases that match TRBD2. The length of the CDR3 is 17 residues. V was pared by 4 bases and J by 6 bases, with 12 bases of the junction left unmatched. The germline gives CDR1 MNHEY, CDR2 SMNVEV (reference sequence). CDR3 nucleotide sequence: TGTGCCAGCAGTTCGACACTTTTAGCGGGAGAGGCCGGGGAGCTGTTTTTT. It codes for CASSSTLLAGEAGELFF.

The chain is built from TRBV6-6 and TRBJ2-7; 7 positions agree with TRBD1. The germline gives CDR1 MNHNY, CDR2 SVGAGI (reference sequence). CDR3 size: 15 residues. V shed 5 bases, J shed 4 bases, and the junction held 11 bases outside the gene matches. The CDR3 protein is CASSGTASSPYEQYF. CDR3 nucleotide sequence: TGTGCCAGCAGTGGGACAGCTAGTTCCCCATACGAGCAGTACTTC.

The chain uses TRBV18 and TRBJ1-4; TRBD1 might be the D (5 bases). The V gene's germline CDR1 is KGHSH and CDR2 LQKENI. The V and J ends lost 3 bases and 0 bases respectively, with 11 bases between them. The CDR3 is 16 residues long. In DNA, the CDR3 is TGTGCCAGCTCACCGGGGCAGGTTGCAACTAATGAAAAACTGTTTTTT. It is translated as CASSPGQVATNEKLFF.

This clone was recorded a few times. The chain couples TRBV6-6 to TRBJ1-2; 12 positions match TRBD1. The V and J ends lost 6 bases and 3 bases, in that order; junction bases with no gene match: 2. The CDR3 has 14 residues. The V gene's germline CDR1 is MNHNY and CDR2 SVGAGI (reference sequence). CDR3 DNA sequence: TGTGCCAGCAGGGGACAGGGGGCGGACTATGGCTACACCTTC. The encoded protein is CASRGQGADYGYTF.

This clone appeared a single time. The V gene is TRBV29-1, the J gene TRBJ2-5; 12 bases fit TRBD2. Trimming cost V 4 bases and J 5 bases; bases outside gene matches: 5. Germline lookup yields CDR1 SQVTM and CDR2 ANQGSEA. The CDR3 loop spans 14 amino acids. In DNA, the CDR3 is TGCAGCGTTGTGACTAGCGGGAGCCCGGAGACCCAGTACTTC. This encodes CSVVTSGSPETQYF.

This sequence joins TRBV7-8 and TRBJ2-2; TRBD1 aligns across 7 bases. Per the germline V gene, CDR1 is SGHVS and CDR2 is FQNEAQ. The CDR3 has 18 residues. The V segment lost 2 bases and the J segment 7 bases; nucleotides outside the gene matches: 16. The CDR3: CASSLHPGQSLSGGELFF. The CDR3 bases are TGTGCCAGCAGCTTACACCCGGGACAGAGTCTCAGTGGCGGGGAGCTGTTTTTT.

The chain has TRBV2 and TRBJ1-2; TRBD1 agrees at 10 bases. From germline, CDR1 is SNHLY and CDR2 FYNNEI. V gave up 5 bases and J gave up 8 bases; unmatched junction bases: 14. The CDR3 covers 16 residues. CDR3: CASSRQGAIQTGGYTF. The CDR3 nucleotides read TGTGCCAGCAGTAGACAGGGGGCGATACAAACGGGAGGCTACACCTTC. Full variable domain (rest looked up from reference TRBV2 and TRBJ1-2): EPEVTQTPSHQVTQMGQEVILRCVPISNHLYFYWYRQILGQKVEFLVSFYNNEISEKSEIFDDQFSVERPDGSNFTLKIRSTKLEDSAMYFCASSRQGAIQTGGYTFGSGTRLTVV.

The V and J genes are TRBV28 and TRBJ2-7, with D perhaps matching TRBD2 (5 bases). CDR1 is MDHEN and CDR2 is SYDVKM in the germline V gene. This CDR3 comprises 12 residues. Trimming took 4 bases from V and 8 from J, leaving 12 bases between them. In nucleotides, the CDR3 is TGTGCCAGCAGTTCGGGGTGGGAGAAGCAGTACTTC. Amino acids: CASSSGWEKQYF.

The sample holds many counts of this clone. The J gene is TRBJ1-2, the V gene TRBV29-1; D is undetermined. From germline, CDR1 is SQVTM and CDR2 ANQGSEA. This CDR3 has 14 residues. Trimming took off 4 bases at V and 5 bases at J, with 17 bases between the two ends. CDR3 residues: CSVAVSGSEYGYTF. CDR3 coding DNA: TGCAGCGTTGCTGTCTCAGGATCAGAATATGGCTACACCTTC.

This chain joins TRBV30 and TRBJ2-3; weak D call: TRBD2 (6 bases). The V gene lost 8 bases and the J gene lost 0 bases, with 9 bases spanning the gap. CDR1 is GTSNPN and CDR2 is SVGIG in the germline V gene (reference sequence). This CDR3 spans 12 amino acids. The CDR3 nucleotides read TGTGCCCGAGGGACTAGCACAGATACGCAGTATTTT. Protein product: CARGTSTDTQYF.

V usage is TRBV29-1 and J usage is TRBJ2-3; weak D call: TRBD2 (5 bases). Germline CDR1 and CDR2: SQVTM and ANQGSEA. The CDR3 length is 13 residues. V was pared by 7 bases and J by 2 bases, with 13 bases between. CDR3 DNA: TGCAGCGCCCCGGACGGGAACACAGATACGCAGTATTTT. This sequence encodes CSAPDGNTDTQYF.

This clone was counted only a few times. The J gene is TRBJ1-5, the V gene TRBV27, with D possibly matching TRBD1 (6 bases). Trimming removed 6 bases at V and 2 bases at J, with 8 bases between. This CDR3 is 13 amino acids long. In germline, CDR1 is MNHEY, CDR2 SMNVEV (reference sequence). Here the CDR3 reads CASSWTGNQPQHF. CDR3 bases: TGTGCCAGCAGCTGGACAGGCAATCAGCCCCAGCATTTT.